This is a list of T cell receptor beta chains from one sample in a study of blood T cell repertoires in COVID-19. Clones were read by immunoSEQ multiplex PCR, and TCRdb kept only the in-frame ones, dropping some. The sample includes 190,000 or so clones, around 84% of them seen just once. The sequencing sample was made of peripheral blood. The receptors originated from a man between 35 and 55 years old with active or convalescent COVID-19. Both conserved end residues are part of each CDR3. D genes are given only for firm matches. Expanded clones are given a class, and other clones once, few, many or no size at all.

abundance	v_gene	d_gene	j_gene	CDR3nt	CDR3aa
once	TRBV19	NA	TRBJ2-5	TGTGCCAGTAGAAGAGATCCGGGACAACAAGAGACCCAGTACTTC	CASRRDPGQQETQYF
NA	TRBV19	NA	TRBJ1-2	TGTGCCAGTAACCGGGGTCTCTCTAACTATGGCTACACCTTC	CASNRGLSNYGYTF
NA	TRBV28	NA	TRBJ1-5	TGTGCCACGGTCAGGGAAAGCAATCAGCCCCAGCATTTT	CATVRESNQPQHF
NA	TRBV5-1	TRBD1	TRBJ1-4	TGCGCCAGCAGCGGGGGACAGCTAGCTTTAACTAATGAAAAACTGTTTTTT	CASSGGQLALTNEKLFF
NA	TRBV27	TRBD2	TRBJ2-3	TGTGCCAGCAGTTTATGGGGGGGGGTTTTAAATACGCAGTATTTT	CASSLWGGVLNTQYF
NA	TRBV7-2	TRBD1	TRBJ1-2	TGTGCCAGCAACCCCGACAGGGTAGGAGGCTACACCTTC	CASNPDRVGGYTF
NA	TRBV18	NA	TRBJ1-2	TGTGCCAGCTCACCACTCCCCCGGGGGTACACTAACTATGGCTACACCTTC	CASSPLPRGYTNYGYTF
NA	TRBV23-1	NA	TRBJ1-3	TGCGCCAGCAGTCAGGGCAACCGAAGCTCTGGAAACACCATATATTTT	CASSQGNRSSGNTIYF
NA	TRBV28	NA	TRBJ1-2	TGTGCCAGCAAAACAGACAACTATGGCTACACCTTC	CASKTDNYGYTF
NA	TRBV6-1	TRBD1	TRBJ2-1	TGTGCCAGCAGTGAAGCGCTTCTCGCGGACAGGGGTGGCGAGCAGTTCTTC	CASSEALLADRGGEQFF
NA	TRBV6-1	NA	TRBJ1-4	TGTGCCAGCAGTGAAGCCTGGCCAACTAATGAAAAACTGTTTTTT	CASSEAWPTNEKLFF
NA	TRBV9	TRBD1	TRBJ2-3	TGTGCCAGCAGGGACAGGTACACAGATACGCAGTATTTT	CASRDRYTDTQYF
NA	TRBV18	NA	TRBJ1-6	TGTGCCAGCTCACAGACCAGGGCTACCAATTCACCCCTCCACTTT	CASSQTRATNSPLHF
NA	TRBV18	NA	TRBJ1-6	TGTGCCAGCTCACCCCTGGAGGATTCACCCCTCCACTTT	CASSPLEDSPLHF
NA	TRBV18	NA	TRBJ1-5	TGTGCCAGCTCACCTGCCGCGGGTGGGCGCAATCAGCCCCAGCATTTT	CASSPAAGGRNQPQHF
once	TRBV18	NA	TRBJ1-2	TGTGCCAGCTCACCAGAGAGGGACACCTATGGCTACACCTTC	CASSPERDTYGYTF
NA	TRBV7-8	TRBD2	TRBJ2-3	TGTGCCAGCAGCTTAATCGGCCTGGGCGGGGGGGCTTTCACAGATACGCAGTATTTT	CASSLIGLGGGAFTDTQYF
NA	TRBV5-5	TRBD1	TRBJ2-7	TGTGCCAGCAGCTTTTGGACAGGGGCCTACGAGCAGTACTTC	CASSFWTGAYEQYF
NA	TRBV4-2	NA	TRBJ1-4	TGTGCCAGCAGCCAATCCGGACATGCCCAAAATGAAAAACTGTTTTTT	CASSQSGHAQNEKLFF
NA	TRBV3-1/TRBV3-2	NA	TRBJ1-1	TGTGCCAGCAGCCAAGACCCCGTGGAGTCTGAAGCTTTCTTT	CASSQDPVESEAFF
NA	TRBV10-3	NA	TRBJ1-5	TGTGCCATCAGGACAGCAAACAATCAGCCCCAGCATTTT	CAIRTANNQPQHF
few	TRBV9	TRBD1	TRBJ1-2	TGTGCCAGCAGCCTAAGCGAGGCAGGGGGCAGCTATGGCTACACCTTC	CASSLSEAGGSYGYTF
NA	TRBV28	NA	TRBJ2-7	TGTGCCAGCAGTTTAGGACTCCCTTACGAGCAGTACTTC	CASSLGLPYEQYF
once	TRBV18	NA	TRBJ2-7	TGTGCCAGCTCACTTCGGGACAACTACGAGCAGTACTTC	CASSLRDNYEQYF
NA	TRBV7-3	TRBD1	TRBJ1-1	TGTGCCAGCAGCTTATACAGGGGCACTGAAGCTTTCTTT	CASSLYRGTEAFF
NA	TRBV6-5	NA	TRBJ1-2	TGTGCCAGCAGATATAGACAGGTTTCGGGTGGCTACACCTTC	CASRYRQVSGGYTF